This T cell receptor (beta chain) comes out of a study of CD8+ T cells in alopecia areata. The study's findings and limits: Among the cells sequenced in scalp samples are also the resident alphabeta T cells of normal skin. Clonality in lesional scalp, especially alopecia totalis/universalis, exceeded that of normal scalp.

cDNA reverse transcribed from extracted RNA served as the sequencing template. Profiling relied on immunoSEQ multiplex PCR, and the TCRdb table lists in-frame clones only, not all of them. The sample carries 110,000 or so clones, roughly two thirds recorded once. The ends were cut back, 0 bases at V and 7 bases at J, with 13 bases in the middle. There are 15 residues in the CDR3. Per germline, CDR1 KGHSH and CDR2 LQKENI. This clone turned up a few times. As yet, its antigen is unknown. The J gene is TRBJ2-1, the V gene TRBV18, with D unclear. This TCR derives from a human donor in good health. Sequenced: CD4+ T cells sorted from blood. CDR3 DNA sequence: TGTGCCAGCTCACCACCGCTGGTATCGGGTAATGAGCAGTTCTTC. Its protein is CASSPPLVSGNEQFF.